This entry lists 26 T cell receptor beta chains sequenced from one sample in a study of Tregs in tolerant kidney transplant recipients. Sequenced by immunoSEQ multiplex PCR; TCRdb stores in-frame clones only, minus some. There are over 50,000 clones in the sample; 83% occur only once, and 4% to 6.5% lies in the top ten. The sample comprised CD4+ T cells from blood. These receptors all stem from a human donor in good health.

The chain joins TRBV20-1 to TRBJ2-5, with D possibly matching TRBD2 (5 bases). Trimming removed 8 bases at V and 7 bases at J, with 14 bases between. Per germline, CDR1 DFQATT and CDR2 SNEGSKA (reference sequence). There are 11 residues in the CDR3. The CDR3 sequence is CSPRMGVTQYF. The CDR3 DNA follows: TGCAGTCCCCGAATGGGAGTGACCCAGTACTTC.

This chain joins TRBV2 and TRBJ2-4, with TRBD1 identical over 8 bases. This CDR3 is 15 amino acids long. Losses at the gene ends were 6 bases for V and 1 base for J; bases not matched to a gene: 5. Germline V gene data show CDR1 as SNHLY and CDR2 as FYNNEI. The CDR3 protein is CASRTGVFAKNIQYF. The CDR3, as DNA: TGTGCCAGCAGGACAGGGGTCTTTGCCAAAAACATTCAGTACTTC.

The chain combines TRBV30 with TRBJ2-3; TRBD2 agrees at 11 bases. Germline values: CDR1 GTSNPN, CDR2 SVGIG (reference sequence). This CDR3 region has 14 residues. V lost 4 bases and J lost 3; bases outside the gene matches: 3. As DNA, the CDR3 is TGTGCCTGGATACTAGCGGGAGTGACAGATACGCAGTATTTT. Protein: CAWILAGVTDTQYF.

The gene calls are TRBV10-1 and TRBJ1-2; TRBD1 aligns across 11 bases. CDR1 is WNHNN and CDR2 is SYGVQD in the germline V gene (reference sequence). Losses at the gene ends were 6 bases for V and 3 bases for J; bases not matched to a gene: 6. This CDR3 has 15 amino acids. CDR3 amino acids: CASRPGQGAHYGYTF. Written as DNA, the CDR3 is TGCGCCAGCAGGCCCGGACAGGGGGCCCACTATGGCTACACCTTC.

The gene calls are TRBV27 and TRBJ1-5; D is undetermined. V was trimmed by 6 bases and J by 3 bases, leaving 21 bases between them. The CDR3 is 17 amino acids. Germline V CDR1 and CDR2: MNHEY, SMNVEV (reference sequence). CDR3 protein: CASRRSRVFDSNQPQHF. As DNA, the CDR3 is TGTGCCAGCAGAAGAAGCCGGGTCTTCGATTCCAATCAGCCCCAGCATTTT.

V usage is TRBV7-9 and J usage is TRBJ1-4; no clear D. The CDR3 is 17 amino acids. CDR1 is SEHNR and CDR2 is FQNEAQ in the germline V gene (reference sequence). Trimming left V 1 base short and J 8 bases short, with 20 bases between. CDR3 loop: CASSLGRQAGIGEKLFF. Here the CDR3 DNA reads TGTGCCAGCAGCTTAGGGCGCCAGGCCGGGATCGGCGAAAAACTGTTTTTT.

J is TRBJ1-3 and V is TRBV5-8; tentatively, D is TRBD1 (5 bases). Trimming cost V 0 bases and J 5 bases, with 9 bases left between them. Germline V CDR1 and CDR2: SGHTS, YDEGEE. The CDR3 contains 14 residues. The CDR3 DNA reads TGTGCCAGCAGCTTGGAGGGGAGGAGAAACACCATATATTTT. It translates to CASSLEGRRNTIYF.

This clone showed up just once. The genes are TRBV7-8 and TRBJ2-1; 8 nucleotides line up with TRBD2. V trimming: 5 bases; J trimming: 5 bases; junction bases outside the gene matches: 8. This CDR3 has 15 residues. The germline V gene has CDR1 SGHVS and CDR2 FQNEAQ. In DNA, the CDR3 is TGTGCCAGCAGCGCGGAAGCGGGGGAGGACAATGAGCAGTTCTTC. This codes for CASSAEAGEDNEQFF.

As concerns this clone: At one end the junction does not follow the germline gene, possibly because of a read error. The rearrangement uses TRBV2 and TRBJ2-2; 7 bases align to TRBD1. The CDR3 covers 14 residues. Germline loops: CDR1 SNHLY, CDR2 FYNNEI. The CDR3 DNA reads TGTGCCAGCACCCCGACAGGGTACACGGGGGAGCTGTTTTTT. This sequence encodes CASTPTGYTGELFF.

The CDR3 DNA is TGCGCCAGCAGCCTTCGGGAGACCCAGTACTTC. Protein product: CASSLRETQYF. V usage is TRBV23-1 and J usage is TRBJ2-5; D unresolved. TRBV23-1 is sorted into the ORF group, with uncertain function. CDR3 length: 11 residues. The V end was cut by 6 bases, the J end by 5 bases, with 7 bases between.

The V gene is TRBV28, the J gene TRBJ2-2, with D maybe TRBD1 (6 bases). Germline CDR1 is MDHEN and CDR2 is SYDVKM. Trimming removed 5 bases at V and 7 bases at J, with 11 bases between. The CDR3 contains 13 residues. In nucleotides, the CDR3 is TGTGCCAGCAGTCCAGGGGCGGGCGGGGAGCTGTTTTTT. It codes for CASSPGAGGELFF.

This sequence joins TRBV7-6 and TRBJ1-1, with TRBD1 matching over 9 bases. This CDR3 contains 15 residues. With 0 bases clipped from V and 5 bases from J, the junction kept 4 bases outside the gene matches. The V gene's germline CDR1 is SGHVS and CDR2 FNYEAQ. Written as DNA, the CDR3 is TGTGCCAGCAGCTTAGCGGGACAGGGCGGGACTGAAGCTTTCTTT. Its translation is CASSLAGQGGTEAFF.

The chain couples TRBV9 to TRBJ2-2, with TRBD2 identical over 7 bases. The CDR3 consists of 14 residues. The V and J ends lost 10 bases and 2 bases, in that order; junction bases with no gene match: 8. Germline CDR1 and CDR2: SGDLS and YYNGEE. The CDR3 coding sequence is TGTGCCTCCCAGCGGGACCTTAACACCGGGGAGCTGTTTTTT. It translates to CASQRDLNTGELFF.

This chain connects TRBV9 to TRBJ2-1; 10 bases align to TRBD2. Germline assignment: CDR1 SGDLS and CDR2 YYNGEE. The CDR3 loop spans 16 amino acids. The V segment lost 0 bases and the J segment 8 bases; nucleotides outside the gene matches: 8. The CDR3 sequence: CASSVGPQREGYEQFF. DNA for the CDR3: TGTGCCAGCAGCGTAGGGCCCCAGCGGGAGGGTTATGAGCAGTTCTTC.

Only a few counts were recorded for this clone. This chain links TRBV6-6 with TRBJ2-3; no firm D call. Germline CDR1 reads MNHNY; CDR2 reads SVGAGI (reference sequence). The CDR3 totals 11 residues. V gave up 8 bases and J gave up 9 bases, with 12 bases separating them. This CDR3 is CASGKQETQYF. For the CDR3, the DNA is TGTGCCAGCGGAAAGCAAGAGACGCAGTATTTT.

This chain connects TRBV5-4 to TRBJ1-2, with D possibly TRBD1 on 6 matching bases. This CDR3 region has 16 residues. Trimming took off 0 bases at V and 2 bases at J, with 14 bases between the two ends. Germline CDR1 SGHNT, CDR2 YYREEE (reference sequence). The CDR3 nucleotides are TGTGCCAGCAGCTTGGGGGGGGGCCGAGAGAACTATGGCTACACCTTC. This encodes CASSLGGGRENYGYTF.

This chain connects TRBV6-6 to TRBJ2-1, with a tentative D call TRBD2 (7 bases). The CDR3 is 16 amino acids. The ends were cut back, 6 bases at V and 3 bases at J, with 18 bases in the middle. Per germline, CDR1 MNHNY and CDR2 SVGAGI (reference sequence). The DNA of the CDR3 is TGTGCCAGCAGGGACAAACGGGGGGCTAGCTACAATGAGCAGTTCTTC. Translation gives CASRDKRGASYNEQFF.

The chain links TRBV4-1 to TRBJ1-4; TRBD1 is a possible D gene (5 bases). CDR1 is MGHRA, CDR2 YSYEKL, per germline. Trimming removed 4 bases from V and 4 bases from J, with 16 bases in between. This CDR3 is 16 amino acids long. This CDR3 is CASSLPPGRNNEKLFF. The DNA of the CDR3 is TGCGCCAGCAGCCTGCCACCGGGACGGAATAATGAAAAACTGTTTTTT.

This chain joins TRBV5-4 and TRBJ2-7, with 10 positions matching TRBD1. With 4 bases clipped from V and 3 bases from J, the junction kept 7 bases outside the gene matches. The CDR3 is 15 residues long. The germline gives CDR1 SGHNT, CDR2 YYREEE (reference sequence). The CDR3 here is CASSPGTGDHYEQYF. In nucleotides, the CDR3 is TGTGCCAGCAGCCCCGGGACAGGGGACCACTACGAGCAGTACTTC. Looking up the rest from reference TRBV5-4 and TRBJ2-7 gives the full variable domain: ETGVTQSPTHLIKTRGQQVTLRCSSQSGHNTVSWYQQALGQGPQFIFQYYREEENGRGNFPPRFSGLQFPNYSSELNVNALELDDSALYLCASSPGTGDHYEQYFGPGTRLTVT.

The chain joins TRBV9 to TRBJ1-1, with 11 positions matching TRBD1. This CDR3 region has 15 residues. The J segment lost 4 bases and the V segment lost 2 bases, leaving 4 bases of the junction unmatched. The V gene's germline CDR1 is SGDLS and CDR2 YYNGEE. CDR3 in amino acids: CASSVRTGGLTEAFF. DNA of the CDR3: TGTGCCAGCAGCGTGCGGACAGGGGGCCTCACTGAAGCTTTCTTT.

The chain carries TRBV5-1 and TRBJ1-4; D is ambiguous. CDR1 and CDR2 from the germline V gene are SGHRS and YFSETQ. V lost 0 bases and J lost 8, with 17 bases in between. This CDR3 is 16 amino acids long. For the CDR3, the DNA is TGCGCCAGCAGCTTGGAAGGCGGGAGGGTAGGAGAAAAACTGTTTTTT. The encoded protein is CASSLEGGRVGEKLFF.

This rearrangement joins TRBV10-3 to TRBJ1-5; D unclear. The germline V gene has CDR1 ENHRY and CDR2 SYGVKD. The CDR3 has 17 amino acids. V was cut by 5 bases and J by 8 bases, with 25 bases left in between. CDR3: CAISPFGVKGGSEPQHF. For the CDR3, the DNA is TGTGCCATCAGTCCCTTCGGGGTAAAGGGAGGTTCGGAGCCCCAGCATTTT.

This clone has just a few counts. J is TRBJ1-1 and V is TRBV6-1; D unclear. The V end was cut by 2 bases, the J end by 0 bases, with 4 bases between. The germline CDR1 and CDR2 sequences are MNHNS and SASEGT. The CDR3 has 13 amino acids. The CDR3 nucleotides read TGTGCCAGCAGTGAAACTTTGAACACTGAAGCTTTCTTT. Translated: CASSETLNTEAFF.

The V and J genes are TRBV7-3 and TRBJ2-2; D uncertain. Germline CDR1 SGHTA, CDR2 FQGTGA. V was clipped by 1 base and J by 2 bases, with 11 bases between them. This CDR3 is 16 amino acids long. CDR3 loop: CASSLNWQPNTGELFF. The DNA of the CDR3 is TGTGCCAGCAGCTTAAACTGGCAGCCTAACACCGGGGAGCTGTTTTTT.

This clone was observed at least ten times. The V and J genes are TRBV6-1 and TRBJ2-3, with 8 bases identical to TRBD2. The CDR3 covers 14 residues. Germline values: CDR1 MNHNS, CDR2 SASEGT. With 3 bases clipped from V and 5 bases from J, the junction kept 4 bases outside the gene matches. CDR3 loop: CASSDSGGRDTQYF. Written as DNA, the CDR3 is TGTGCCAGCAGTGACAGCGGGGGTAGAGATACGCAGTATTTT.

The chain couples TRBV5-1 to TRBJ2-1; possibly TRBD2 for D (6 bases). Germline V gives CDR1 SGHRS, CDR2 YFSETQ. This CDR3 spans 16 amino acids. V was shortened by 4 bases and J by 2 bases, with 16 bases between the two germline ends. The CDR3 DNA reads TGCGCCAGCAGCCCAGGAGGGAGCGCGACCTACAATGAGCAGTTCTTC. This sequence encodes CASSPGGSATYNEQFF.